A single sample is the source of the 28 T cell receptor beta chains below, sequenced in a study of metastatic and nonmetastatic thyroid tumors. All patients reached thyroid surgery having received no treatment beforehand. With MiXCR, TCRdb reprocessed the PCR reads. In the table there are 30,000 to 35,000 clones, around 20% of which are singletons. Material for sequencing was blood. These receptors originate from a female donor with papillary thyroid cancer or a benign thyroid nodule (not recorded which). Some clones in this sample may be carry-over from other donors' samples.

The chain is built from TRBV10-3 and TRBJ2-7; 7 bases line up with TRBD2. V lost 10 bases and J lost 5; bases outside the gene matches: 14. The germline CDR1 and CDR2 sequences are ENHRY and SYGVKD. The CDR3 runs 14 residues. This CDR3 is CATLAGRQRDEQYF. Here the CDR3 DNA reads TGTGCCACCTTAGCGGGCAGACAGAGGGACGAGCAGTACTTC.

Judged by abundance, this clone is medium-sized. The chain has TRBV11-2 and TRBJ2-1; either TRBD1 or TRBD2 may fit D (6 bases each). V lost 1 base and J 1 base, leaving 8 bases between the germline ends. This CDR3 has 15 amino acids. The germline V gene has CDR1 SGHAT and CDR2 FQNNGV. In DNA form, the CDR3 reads TGTGCCAGCAGCTTAGGAGGGGGGTCCTACAATGAGCAGTTCTTC. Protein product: CASSLGGGSYNEQFF.

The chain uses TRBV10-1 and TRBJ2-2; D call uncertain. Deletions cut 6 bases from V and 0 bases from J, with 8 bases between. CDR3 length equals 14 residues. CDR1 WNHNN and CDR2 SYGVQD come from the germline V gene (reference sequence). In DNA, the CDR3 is TGCGCCAGCAGGGTTGACTCGAACACCGGGGAGCTGTTTTTT. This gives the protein CASRVDSNTGELFF.

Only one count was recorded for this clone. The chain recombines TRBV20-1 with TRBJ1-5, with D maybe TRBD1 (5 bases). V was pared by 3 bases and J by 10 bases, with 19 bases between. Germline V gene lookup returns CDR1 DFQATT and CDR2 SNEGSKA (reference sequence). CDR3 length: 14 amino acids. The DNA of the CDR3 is TGCAGTGCTAGTGGGGGTTCTTTAGGTGGACCCCAGCATTTT. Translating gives CSASGGSLGGPQHF.

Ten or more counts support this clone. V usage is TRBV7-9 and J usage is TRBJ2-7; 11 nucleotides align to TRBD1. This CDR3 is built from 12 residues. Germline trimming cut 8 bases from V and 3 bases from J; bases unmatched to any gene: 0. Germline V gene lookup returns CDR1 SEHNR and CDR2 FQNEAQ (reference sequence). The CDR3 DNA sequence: TGTGCCAGCGGGACAGGGGGCTACGAGCAGTACTTC. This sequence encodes CASGTGGYEQYF. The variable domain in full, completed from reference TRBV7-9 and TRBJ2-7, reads DTGVSQNPRHKITKRGQNVTFRCDPISEHNRLYWYRQTLGQGPEFLTYFQNEAQLEKSRLLSDRFSAERPKGSFSTLEIQRTEQGDSAMYLCASGTGGYEQYFGPGTRLTVT.

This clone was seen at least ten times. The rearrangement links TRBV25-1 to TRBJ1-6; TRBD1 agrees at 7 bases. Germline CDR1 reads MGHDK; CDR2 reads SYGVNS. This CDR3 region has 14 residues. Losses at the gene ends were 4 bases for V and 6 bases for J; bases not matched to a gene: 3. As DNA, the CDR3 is TGTGCCAGCAGTGTGAACAGGGGTAATTCACCCCTCCACTTT. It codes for CASSVNRGNSPLHF.

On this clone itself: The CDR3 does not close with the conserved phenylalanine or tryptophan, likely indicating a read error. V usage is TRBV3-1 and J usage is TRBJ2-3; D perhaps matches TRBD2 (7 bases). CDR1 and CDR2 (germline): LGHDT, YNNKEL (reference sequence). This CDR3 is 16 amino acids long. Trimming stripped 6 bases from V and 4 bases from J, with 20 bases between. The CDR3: CASSLFSRGPPDTQYD. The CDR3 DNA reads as TGTGCCAGCAGTCTCTTCTCGCGGGGGCCCCCAGATACGCAGTATGAT.

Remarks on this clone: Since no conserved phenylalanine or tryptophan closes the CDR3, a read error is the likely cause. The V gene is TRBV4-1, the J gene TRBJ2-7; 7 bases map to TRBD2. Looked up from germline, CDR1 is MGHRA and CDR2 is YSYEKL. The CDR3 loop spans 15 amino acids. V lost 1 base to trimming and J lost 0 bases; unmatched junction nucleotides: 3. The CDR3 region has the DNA TGCGCCAGCAGCCAAGGTCCTAGCGGCTCCTACGAGCAGTACCTC. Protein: CASSQGPSGSYEQYL.

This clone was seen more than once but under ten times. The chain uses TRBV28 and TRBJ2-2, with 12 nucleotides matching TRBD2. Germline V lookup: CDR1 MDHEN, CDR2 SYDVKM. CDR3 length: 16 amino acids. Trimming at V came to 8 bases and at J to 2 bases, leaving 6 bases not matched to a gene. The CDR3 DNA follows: TGTGCCAGCGACCCTAGCGGGAGGGAAAACACCGGGGAGCTGTTTTTT. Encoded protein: CASDPSGRENTGELFF.

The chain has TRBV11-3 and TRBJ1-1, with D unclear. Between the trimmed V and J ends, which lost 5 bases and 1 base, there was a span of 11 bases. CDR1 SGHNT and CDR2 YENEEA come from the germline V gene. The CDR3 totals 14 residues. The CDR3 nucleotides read TGTGCCAGCAGCCCCCAGCCGGGGAACACTGAAGCTTTCTTT. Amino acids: CASSPQPGNTEAFF. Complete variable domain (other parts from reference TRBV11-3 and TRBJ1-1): EAGVVQSPRYKIIEKKQPVAFWCNPISGHNTLYWYLQNLGQGPELLIRYENEEAVDDSQLPKDRFSAERLKGVDSTLKIQPAELGDSAVYLCASSPQPGNTEAFFGQGTRLTVV.

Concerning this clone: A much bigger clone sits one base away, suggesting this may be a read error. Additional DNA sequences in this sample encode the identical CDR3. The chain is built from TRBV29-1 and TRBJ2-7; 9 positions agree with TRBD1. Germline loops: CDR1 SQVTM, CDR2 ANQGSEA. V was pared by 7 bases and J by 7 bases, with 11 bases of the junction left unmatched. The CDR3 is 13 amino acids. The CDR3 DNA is TGCAGCGCTGGGGACAGGGTTTCAGGTGAGCAGTACTTC. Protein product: CSAGDRVSGEQYF.

CDR3 nucleotide sequence: TGTGCCAGCAGCGTACAAAACATTCAGTACTTC. The encoded protein is CASSVQNIQYF. The chain links TRBV2 to TRBJ2-4; unclear D gene. Trimming removed 6 bases from V and 5 bases from J, with 5 bases in between. Germline lookup yields CDR1 SNHLY and CDR2 FYNNEI. This CDR3 contains 11 residues. The variable domain in full, with the rest retrieved from reference TRBV2 and TRBJ2-4, is EPEVTQTPSHQVTQMGQEVILRCVPISNHLYFYWYRQILGQKVEFLVSFYNNEISEKSEIFDDQFSVERPDGSNFTLKIRSTKLEDSAMYFCASSVQNIQYFGAGTRLSVL.

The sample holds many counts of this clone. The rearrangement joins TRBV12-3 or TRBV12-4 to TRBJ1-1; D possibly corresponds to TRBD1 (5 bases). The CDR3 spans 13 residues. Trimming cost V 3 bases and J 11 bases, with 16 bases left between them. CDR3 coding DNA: TGTGCCAGCAGTTTTTTGGGACCCTCGGAGGCTTTCTTT. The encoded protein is CASSFLGPSEAFF.

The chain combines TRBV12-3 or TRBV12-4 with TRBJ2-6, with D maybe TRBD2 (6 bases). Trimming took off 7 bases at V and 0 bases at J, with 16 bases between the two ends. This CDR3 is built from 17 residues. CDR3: CASTGDWPSSGANVLTF. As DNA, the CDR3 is TGTGCCAGCACCGGGGACTGGCCGTCCTCTGGGGCCAACGTCCTGACTTTC.

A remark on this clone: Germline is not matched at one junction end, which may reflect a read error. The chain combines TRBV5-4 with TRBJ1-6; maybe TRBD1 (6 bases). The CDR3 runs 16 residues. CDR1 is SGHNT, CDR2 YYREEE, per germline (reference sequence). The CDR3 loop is CASSSEPDRSNSPISF. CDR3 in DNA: TGTGCCAGCAGCTCTGAACCCGACAGGTCTAACTCACCCATCTCCTTT.

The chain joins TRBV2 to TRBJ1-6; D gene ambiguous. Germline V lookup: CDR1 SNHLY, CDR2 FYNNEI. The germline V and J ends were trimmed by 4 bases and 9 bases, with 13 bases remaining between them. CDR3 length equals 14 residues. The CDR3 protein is CASSVQCMGSPLHF. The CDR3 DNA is TGTGCCAGCAGTGTTCAGTGTATGGGTTCACCCCTCCACTTT.

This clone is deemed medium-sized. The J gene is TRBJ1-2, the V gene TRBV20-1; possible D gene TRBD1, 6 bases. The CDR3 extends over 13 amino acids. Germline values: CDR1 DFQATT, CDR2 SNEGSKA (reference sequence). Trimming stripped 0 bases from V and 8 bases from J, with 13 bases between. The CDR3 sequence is CSAREGGTNGYTF. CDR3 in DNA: TGCAGTGCTAGAGAGGGGGGGACAAACGGCTACACCTTC.

CDR3 coding DNA: TGCAGTGCTAGCGGGGGGGACAATGAGCAGTTCTTC. Protein product: CSASGGDNEQFF. The rearrangement links TRBV20-1 to TRBJ2-1, with 8 positions matching TRBD2. CDR1 is DFQATT, CDR2 SNEGSKA, per germline (reference sequence). With 3 bases clipped from V and 5 bases from J, the junction kept 0 bases outside the gene matches. This CDR3 spans 12 amino acids.

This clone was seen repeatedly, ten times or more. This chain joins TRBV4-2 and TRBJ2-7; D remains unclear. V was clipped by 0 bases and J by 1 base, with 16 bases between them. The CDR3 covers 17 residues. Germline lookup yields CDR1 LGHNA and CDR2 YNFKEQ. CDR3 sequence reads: CASSQDVGAGFSYEQYF. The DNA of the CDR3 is TGTGCCAGCAGCCAAGATGTAGGAGCAGGCTTTTCCTACGAGCAGTACTTC.

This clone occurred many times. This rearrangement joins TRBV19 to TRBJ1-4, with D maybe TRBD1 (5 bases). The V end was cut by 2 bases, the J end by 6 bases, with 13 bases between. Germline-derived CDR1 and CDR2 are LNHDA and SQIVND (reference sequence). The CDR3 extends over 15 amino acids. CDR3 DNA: TGTGCCAGTAGTATACCGACAGTGGGGGATGAAAAACTGTTTTTT. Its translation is CASSIPTVGDEKLFF.

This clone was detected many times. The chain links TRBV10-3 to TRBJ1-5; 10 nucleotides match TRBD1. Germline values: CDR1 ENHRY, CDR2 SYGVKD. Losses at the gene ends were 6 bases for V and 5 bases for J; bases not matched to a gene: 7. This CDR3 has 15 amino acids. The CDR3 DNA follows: TGTGCCATCAGCGAAGACAGGGGGCGCGATCAGCCCCAGCATTTT. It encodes CAISEDRGRDQPQHF.

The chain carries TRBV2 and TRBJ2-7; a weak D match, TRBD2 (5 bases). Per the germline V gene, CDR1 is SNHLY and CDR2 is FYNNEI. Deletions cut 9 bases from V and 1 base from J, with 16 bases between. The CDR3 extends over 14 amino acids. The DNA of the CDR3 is TGTGCCAGACAACTAGATCCCCGATCCTACGAGCAGTACTTC. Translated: CARQLDPRSYEQYF.

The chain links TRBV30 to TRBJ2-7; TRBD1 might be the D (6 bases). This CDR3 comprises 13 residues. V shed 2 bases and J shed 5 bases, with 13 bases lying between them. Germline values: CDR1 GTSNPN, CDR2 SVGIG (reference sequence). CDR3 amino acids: CAWSRGRFNEQYF. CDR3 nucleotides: TGTGCCTGGAGTAGGGGGAGATTCAACGAGCAGTACTTC.

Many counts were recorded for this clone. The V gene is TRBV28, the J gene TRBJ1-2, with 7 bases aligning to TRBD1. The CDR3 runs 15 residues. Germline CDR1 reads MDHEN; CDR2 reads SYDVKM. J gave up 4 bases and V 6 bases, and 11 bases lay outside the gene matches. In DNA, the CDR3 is TGTGCCAGCAGACAAAATACGGGACAGCTCTATGGCTACACCTTC. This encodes CASRQNTGQLYGYTF.

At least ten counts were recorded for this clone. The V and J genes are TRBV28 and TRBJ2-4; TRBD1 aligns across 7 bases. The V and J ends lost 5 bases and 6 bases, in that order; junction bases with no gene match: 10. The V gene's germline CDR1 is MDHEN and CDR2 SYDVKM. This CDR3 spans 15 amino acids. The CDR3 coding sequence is TGTGCCAGCAGTCCCCCCGACAGGGAGAGAAACATTCAGTACTTC. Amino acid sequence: CASSPPDRERNIQYF.

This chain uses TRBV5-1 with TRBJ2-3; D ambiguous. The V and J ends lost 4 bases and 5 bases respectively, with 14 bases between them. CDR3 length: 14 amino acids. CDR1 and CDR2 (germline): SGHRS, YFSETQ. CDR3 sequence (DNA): TGCGCCAGCAGCCCCCCCGGGCGGATAGATACGCAGTATTTT. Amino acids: CASSPPGRIDTQYF.

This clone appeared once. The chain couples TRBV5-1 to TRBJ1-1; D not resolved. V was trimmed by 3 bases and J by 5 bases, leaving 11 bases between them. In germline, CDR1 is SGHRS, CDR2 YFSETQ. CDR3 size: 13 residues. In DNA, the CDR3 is TGCGCCAGCAGCTCCCTTGGTAGGACTGAAGCTTTCTTT. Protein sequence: CASSSLGRTEAFF.

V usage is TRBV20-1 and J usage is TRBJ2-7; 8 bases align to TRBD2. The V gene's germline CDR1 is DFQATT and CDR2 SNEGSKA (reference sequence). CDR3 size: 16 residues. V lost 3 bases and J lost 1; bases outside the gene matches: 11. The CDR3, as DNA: TGCAGTGCTAGTATGGTCTCTAGCGGGCTTTCCTACGAGCAGTACTTC. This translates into CSASMVSSGLSYEQYF.